The clone carrying this T cell receptor (beta chain) has a handful of counts. Localized lung adenocarcinoma, a non-small cell lung cancer, affected the donors. TCRdb redid the calling of the PCR reads with MiXCR, one entry per CDR3 protein. In the table there are some 10,000 distinct CDR3 sequences, under 55% of which are singletons. This sample stems from a study of CD4 and CD8 cells across lung adenocarcinoma regions. The receptor comes from a male donor with lung adenocarcinoma. The CD4 and CD8 labels of this study may be unreliable. The sequencing sample was made of CD8+ T cells from the margin of a lung tumor.

The CDR3 DNA is TGCGCCAGCAGTGAGACTAGACAGGGAGTGGGTGAGCAGTTCTTC. Protein sequence: CASSETRQGVGEQFF. The chain recombines TRBV10-2 with TRBJ2-1; 7 bases align to TRBD1. Germline V gene sequence: CDR1 WSHSY, CDR2 SAAADI. The CDR3 length is 15 residues. Trimming cost V 2 bases and J 9 bases; bases outside gene matches: 10.